This T cell receptor beta chain appears in the sequencing data of a study of PD-L1 blockade in urothelial cancer. Overall study context: Counts from blood samples showed a median of 141,255 T cells.

The CDR3 is 14 residues long. The V gene's germline CDR1 is MNHNY and CDR2 SVGAGI (reference sequence). The V and J ends lost 2 bases and 8 bases respectively, with 13 bases between them. This clone is a singleton in its sample. The repertoire was sequenced with immunoSEQ multiplex PCR; TCRdb's copy has only in-frame clones and lacks some. The sample has about 82,000 clones; roughly 90% are singletons. The sequence was collected from a woman aged 70-85 years with urothelial cancer. The sequences come from PBMCs, collected around atezolizumab (anti-PD-L1) treatment. The chain combines TRBV6-6 with TRBJ2-1; D is ambiguous. The CDR3 nucleotides read TGTGCCAGCAGTTACAGCCCGCGACTTTATGAGCAGTTCTTC. Translated: CASSYSPRLYEQFF.